The present TCR beta chain was sequenced within a study of Ad26.COV2.S vaccination and SARS-CoV-2 variants. Treatment described: roughly 19 received Ad26.COV2.S at low or high dose, single or two shots; five or six received placebo; per-sample allocation not given. Samples came from day 63 after the first vaccine or placebo injection. CDR1 is KGHSH, CDR2 LQKENI, per germline. V lost 5 bases to trimming and J lost 6 bases, with 17 bases between them. This CDR3 contains 14 residues. Using immunoSEQ multiplex PCR, the repertoire was profiled, and TCRdb retains in-frame clones only, with some absent. The profile covers about 420,000 clones, with around nine tenths appearing a single time and roughly 4% taken by the ten largest.

The TCR comes from a person aged 18 to 65 who received the Ad26.COV2.S COVID-19 vaccine or a placebo. This chain links TRBV18 with TRBJ2-7; a weak D match, TRBD1 (6 bases). The specimen comprised peripheral blood, sampled in a trial of Ad26.COV2.S vaccine versus placebo. The CDR3, as DNA: TGTGCCAGCTCAGTGGACAGCGGCCTAAGCGAGCAGTACTTC. Amino acids: CASSVDSGLSEQYF.